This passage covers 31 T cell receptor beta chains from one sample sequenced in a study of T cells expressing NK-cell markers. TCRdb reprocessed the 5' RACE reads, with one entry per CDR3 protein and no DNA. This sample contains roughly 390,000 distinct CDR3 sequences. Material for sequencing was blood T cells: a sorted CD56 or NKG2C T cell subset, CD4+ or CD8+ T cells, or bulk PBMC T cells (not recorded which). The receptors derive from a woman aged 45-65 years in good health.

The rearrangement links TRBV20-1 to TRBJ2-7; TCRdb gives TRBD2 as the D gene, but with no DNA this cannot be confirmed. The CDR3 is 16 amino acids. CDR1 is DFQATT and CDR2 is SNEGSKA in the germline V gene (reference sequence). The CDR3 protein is CSARGMREGPRREQYF.

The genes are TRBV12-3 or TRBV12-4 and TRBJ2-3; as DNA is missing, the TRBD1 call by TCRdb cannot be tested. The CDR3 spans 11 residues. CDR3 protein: CASSLRDRVYF.

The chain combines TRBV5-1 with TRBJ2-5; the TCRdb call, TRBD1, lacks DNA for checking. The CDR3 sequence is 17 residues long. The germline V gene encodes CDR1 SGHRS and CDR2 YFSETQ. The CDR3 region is CASSPFGTGGQEGTQYF.

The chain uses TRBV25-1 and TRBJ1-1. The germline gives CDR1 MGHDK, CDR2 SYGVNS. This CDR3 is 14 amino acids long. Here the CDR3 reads CASSGKGMNTEAFF.

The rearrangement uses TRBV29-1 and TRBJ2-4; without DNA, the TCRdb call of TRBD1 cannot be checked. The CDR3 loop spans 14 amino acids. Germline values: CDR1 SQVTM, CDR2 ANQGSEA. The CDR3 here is CSVGGRAGGNIQYF.

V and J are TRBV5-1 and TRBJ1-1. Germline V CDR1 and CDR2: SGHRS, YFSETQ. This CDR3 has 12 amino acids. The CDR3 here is CASRQYDGEAFF.

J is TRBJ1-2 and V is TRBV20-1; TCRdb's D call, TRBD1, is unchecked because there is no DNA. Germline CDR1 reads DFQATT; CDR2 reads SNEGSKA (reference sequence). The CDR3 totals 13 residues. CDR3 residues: CSARDTGDYGYTF.

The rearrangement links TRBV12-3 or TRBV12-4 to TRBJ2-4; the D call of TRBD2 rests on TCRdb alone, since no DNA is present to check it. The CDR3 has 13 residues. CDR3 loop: CASTLAGGNIQYF.

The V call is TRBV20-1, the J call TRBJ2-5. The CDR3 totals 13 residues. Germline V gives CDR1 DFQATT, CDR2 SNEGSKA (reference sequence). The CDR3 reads CSASRTEQETQYF.

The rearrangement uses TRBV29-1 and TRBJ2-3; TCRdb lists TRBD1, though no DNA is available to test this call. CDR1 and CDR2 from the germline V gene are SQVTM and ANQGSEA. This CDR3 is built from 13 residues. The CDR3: CSGDSGEADTQYF.

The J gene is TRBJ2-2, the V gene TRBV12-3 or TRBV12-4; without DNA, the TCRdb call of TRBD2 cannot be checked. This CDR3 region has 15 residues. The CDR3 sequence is CASSPFSGNGGELFF.

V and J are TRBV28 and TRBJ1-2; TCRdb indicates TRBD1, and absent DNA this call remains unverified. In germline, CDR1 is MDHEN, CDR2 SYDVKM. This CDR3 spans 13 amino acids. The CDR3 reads CASGSGGNYGYTF.

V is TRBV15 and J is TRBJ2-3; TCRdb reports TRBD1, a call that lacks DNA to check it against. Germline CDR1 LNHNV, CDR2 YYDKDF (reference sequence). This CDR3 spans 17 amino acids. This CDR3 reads CATSREPHRRSTDTQYF.

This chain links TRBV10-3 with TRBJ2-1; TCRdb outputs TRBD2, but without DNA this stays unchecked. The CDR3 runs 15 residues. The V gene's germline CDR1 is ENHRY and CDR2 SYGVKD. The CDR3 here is CAISERLAGGDEQFF.

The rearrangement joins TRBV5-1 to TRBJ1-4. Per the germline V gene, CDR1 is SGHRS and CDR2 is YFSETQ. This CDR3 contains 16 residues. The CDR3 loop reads CASSLGTVATNEKLFF.

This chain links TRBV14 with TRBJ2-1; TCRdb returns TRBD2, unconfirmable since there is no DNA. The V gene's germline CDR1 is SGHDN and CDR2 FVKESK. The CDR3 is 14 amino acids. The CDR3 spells CASSPRVAGTEQFF.

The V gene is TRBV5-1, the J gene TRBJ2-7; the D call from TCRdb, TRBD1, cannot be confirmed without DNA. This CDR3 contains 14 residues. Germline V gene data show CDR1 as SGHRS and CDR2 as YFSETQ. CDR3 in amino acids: CAILNVKGGYEQYF.

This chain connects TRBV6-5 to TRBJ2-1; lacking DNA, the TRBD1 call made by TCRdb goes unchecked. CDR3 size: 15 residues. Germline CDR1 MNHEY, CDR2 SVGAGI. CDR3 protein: CASSYDTPQGTSQFF.

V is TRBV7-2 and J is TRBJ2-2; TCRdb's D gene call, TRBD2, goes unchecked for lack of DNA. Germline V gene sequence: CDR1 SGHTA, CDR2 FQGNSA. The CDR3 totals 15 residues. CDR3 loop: CASSSLLLTAGELFF.

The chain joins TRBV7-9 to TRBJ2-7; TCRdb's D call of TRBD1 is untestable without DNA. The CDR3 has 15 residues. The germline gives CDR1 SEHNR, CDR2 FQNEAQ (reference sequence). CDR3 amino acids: CASSPLAGAKYEQYF. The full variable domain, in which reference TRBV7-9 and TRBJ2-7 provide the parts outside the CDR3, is DTGVSQNPRHKITKRGQNVTFRCDPISEHNRLYWYRQTLGQGPEFLTYFQNEAQLEKSRLLSDRFSAERPKGSFSTLEIQRTEQGDSAMYLCASSPLAGAKYEQYFGPGTRLTVT.

The CDR3 region is CSASGTSGTYEQYF. This chain connects TRBV20-1 to TRBJ2-7; with no DNA, the TCRdb D assignment of TRBD2 cannot be verified. This CDR3 is 14 amino acids long. Germline V lookup: CDR1 DFQATT, CDR2 SNEGSKA (reference sequence).

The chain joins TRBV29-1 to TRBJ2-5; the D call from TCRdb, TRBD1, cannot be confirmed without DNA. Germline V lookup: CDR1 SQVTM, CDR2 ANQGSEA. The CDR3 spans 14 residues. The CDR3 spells CSVGGQGARETQYF. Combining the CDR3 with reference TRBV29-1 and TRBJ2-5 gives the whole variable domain SAVISQKPSRDICQRGTSLTIQCQVDSQVTMMFWYRQQPGQSLTLIATANQGSEATYESGFVIDKFPISRPNLTFSTLTVSNMSPEDSSIYLCSVGGQGARETQYFGPGTRLLVL.

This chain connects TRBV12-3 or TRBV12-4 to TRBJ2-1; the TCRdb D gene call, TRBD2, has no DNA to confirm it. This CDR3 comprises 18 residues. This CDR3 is CASTSGTSGRAIQNEQFF.

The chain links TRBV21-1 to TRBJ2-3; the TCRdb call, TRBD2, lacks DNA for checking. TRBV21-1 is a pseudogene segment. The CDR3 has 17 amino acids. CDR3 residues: CASSKGGLAGNDDTQYF.

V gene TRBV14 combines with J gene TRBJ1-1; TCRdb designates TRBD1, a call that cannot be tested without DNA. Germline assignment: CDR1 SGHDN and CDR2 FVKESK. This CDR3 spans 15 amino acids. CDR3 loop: CASSHRTGRVTEAFF.

CDR3 sequence reads: CASRRAQGAEAFF. This chain connects TRBV6-5 to TRBJ1-1; the TCRdb call, TRBD1, lacks DNA for checking. Germline CDR1 MNHEY, CDR2 SVGAGI. There are 13 residues in the CDR3.

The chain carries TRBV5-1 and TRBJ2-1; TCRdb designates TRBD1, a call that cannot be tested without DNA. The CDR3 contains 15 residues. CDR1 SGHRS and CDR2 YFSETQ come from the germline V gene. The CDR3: CASSLRDRIYNEQFF.

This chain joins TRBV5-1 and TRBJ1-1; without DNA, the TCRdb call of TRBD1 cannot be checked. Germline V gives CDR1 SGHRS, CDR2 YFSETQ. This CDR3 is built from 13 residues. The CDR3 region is CASSPGWDTEAFF.

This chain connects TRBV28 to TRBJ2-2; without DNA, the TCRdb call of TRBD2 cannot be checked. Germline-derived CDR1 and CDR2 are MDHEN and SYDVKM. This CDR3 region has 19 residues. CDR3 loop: CASRTKRGPGGRAAGELFF.

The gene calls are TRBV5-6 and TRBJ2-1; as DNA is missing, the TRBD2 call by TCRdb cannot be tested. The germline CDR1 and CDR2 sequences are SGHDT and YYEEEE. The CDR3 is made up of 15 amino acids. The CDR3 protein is CASTSRGRHYNEQFF.

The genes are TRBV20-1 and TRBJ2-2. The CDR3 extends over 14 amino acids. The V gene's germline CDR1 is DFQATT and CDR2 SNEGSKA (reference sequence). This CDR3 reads CSARDPLGTGELFF.